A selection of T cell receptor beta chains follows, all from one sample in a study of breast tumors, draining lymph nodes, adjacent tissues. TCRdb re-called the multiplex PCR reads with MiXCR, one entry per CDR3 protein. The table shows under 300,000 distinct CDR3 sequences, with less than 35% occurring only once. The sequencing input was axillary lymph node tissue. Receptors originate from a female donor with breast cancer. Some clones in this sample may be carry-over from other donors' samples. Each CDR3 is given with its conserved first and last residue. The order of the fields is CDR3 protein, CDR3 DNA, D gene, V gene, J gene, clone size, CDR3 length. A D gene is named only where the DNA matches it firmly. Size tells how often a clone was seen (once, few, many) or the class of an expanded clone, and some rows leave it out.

CASSLVAKNTGELFF,TGTGCCAGCAGCTTGGTTGCTAAAAACACCGGGGAGCTGTTTTTT,NA,TRBV5-5,TRBJ2-2,many,15
CSVVGTGKHEQYF,TGCAGCGTTGTCGGGACAGGGAAACACGAGCAGTACTTC,TRBD1,TRBV29-1,TRBJ2-7,many,13
CSARIPSGTNEQFF,TGCAGTGCTAGAATCCCTAGCGGGACCAATGAGCAGTTCTTC,TRBD2,TRBV20-1,TRBJ2-1,many,14
CASSRGAINEKLFF,TGTGCCAGTAGTAGGGGGGCGATTAATGAAAAACTGTTTTTT,NA,TRBV19,TRBJ1-4,many,14
CAISETGMGNQPQHF,TGTGCCATCAGTGAGACAGGGATGGGCAATCAGCCCCAGCATTTT,NA,TRBV10-3,TRBJ1-5,NA,15
CASTGFSGANVLTF,TGTGCCAGTACAGGTTTCTCTGGGGCCAACGTCCTGACTTTC,NA,TRBV19,TRBJ2-6,many,14
CASSFSSGLSSGANVLTF,TGTGCCAGCAGCTTCTCATCAGGGCTAAGCTCTGGGGCCAACGTCCTGACTTTC,NA,TRBV7-2,TRBJ2-6,once,18
CASGDMYIYEQYF,TGTGCCAGCGGGGACATGTACATCTACGAGCAGTACTTC,NA,TRBV11-3,TRBJ2-7,many,13
CASRGQENYGYTF,TGTGCCAGCAGGGGACAAGAGAACTATGGCTACACCTTC,NA,TRBV2,TRBJ1-2,many,13
CASSPMTGSYEQYF,TGTGCCAGCAGCCCGATGACAGGGTCTTACGAGCAGTACTTC,TRBD1,TRBV5-6,TRBJ2-7,many,14
CASSLTGVHQPQHF,TGTGCCAGCAGCCTGACAGGGGTTCACCAGCCCCAGCATTTT,TRBD1,TRBV5-5,TRBJ1-5,many,14
CASSNSGTSGGGTQYF,TGTGCCAGCAGCAATTCCGGGACTAGCGGGGGCGGGACCCAGTACTTC,TRBD2,TRBV7-3,TRBJ2-5,many,16
CSASPDRGSGANVLTF,TGCAGTGCTAGCCCGGACAGGGGTTCTGGGGCCAACGTCCTGACTTTC,TRBD1,TRBV20-1,TRBJ2-6,NA,16
CAISGRGLASSGELFF,TGTGCCATCAGTGGGCGTGGACTAGCATCGTCCGGGGAGCTGTTTTTT,TRBD2,TRBV10-3,TRBJ2-2,many,16
CATSTETRTESSGGGYTF,TGTGCCACCAGCACAGAAACGCGGACGGAGAGCTCGGGCGGAGGCTACACCTTC,NA,TRBV15,TRBJ1-2,NA,18
CASSRTGLGANVLTF,TGTGCCAGCAGCCGGACAGGCCTGGGAGCCAACGTCCTGACTTTC,TRBD1,TRBV5-8,TRBJ2-6,once,15
CAISAGTSGREREQYF,TGTGCCATCAGTGCGGGGACTAGCGGGAGGGAAAGGGAGCAGTACTTC,TRBD2,TRBV10-3,TRBJ2-7,NA,16
CASRPGRHYEQYF,TGTGCCAGCAGGCCTGGACGGCATTACGAGCAGTACTTC,NA,TRBV2,TRBJ2-7,NA,13
CASSSSLAGLAKNIQYF,TGTGCCAGCAGCTCATCCCTAGCGGGACTAGCCAAAAACATTCAGTACTTC,TRBD2,TRBV5-5,TRBJ2-4,NA,17
CASSSQGQSYGYTF,TGTGCCAGCAGCTCCCAGGGGCAGAGCTATGGCTACACCTTC,NA,TRBV9,TRBJ1-2,many,14
CASSPGLAGNHETQYF,TGCGCCAGCAGCCCGGGACTAGCGGGAAATCATGAGACCCAGTACTTC,TRBD2,TRBV5-1,TRBJ2-5,NA,16
CASSFPGLAGADTQYF,TGTGCCAGCAGCTTCCCGGGACTAGCGGGAGCGGATACGCAGTATTTT,TRBD2,TRBV7-9,TRBJ2-3,many,16
CSARPAGHGSMEQYF,TGCAGTGCTAGACCCGCGGGACATGGGTCAATGGAGCAGTACTTC,NA,TRBV20-1,TRBJ2-7,many,15
CAISESRTGGNQPRHF,TGTGCCATCAGTGAGTCGCGGACAGGAGGCAATCAGCCTCGGCATTTT,TRBD1,TRBV19,TRBJ1-5,NA,16
CATSGGVNEQFF,TGTGCCACCAGTGGCGGGGTCAATGAGCAGTTCTTC,NA,TRBV24-1,TRBJ2-1,NA,12
CASSSGRGNTIYF,TGCGCCAGCAGCTCTGGAAGAGGAAACACCATATATTTT,NA,TRBV5-1,TRBJ1-3,many,13
CASSQGGRRGETQHF,TGCGCCAGCAGCCAAGGAGGTCGCCGGGGGGAGACCCAGCATTTT,NA,TRBV4-3,TRBJ1-5,NA,15
CASSESLGGSHEQFF,TGTGCCAGCAGTGAGTCCTTGGGCGGGAGCCATGAGCAGTTCTTC,TRBD2,TRBV10-1,TRBJ2-1,NA,15
CASRHGGVAGVYNEQFF,TGTGCCAGCAGGCACGGGGGGGTAGCGGGGGTCTACAATGAGCAGTTCTTC,TRBD2,TRBV6-5,TRBJ2-1,many,17
CASSLWEYGANVLTF,TGTGCCAGCAGCTTATGGGAGTATGGGGCCAACGTCCTGACTTTC,NA,TRBV7-2,TRBJ2-6,NA,15
CASSVGGTTGNSPLHF,TGCGCCAGCAGCGTTGGGGGGACAACGGGGAATTCACCCCTCCACTTT,NA,TRBV5-1,TRBJ1-6,many,16
CASSTQGSPLHF,TGTGCCAGCAGCACACAGGGATCACCCCTCCACTTT,NA,TRBV7-2,TRBJ1-6,NA,12
CASSFSSGTSEQYSGTQYF,TGCGCCAGCAGCTTCAGTAGCGGGACGAGCGAGCAGTACTCAGGGACCCAGTACTTC,TRBD2,TRBV5-1,TRBJ2-5,NA,19